These T cell receptor beta chains were read from a single sample in a study of Ad26.COV2.S vaccination and SARS-CoV-2 variants. Measured with immunoSEQ multiplex PCR; TCRdb has only the in-frame clones, and not every one. Of some 330,000 clones in the sample, 75% to 90% are singletons; the top ten hold 5% to 6.5%. The sample was peripheral blood, taken in a trial of Ad26.COV2.S vaccine versus placebo. Receptor source: a person aged 18-60 years who received the Ad26.COV2.S COVID-19 vaccine or a placebo. Both conserved end residues are part of each CDR3. Each record gives: D gene, J gene, clone size, V gene, CDR3 protein, CDR3 DNA. A D gene is named only where the DNA matches it firmly. A clone size is listed for some rows: how often the clone was seen (once, few, many), or a class if it is expanded.

>TRBD1|TRBJ1-2|NA|TRBV10-2
CASSRQGARLSYGYTF
TGCGCCAGCAGCCGACAGGGGGCGCGTCTTTCCTATGGCTACACCTTC
>NA|TRBJ1-1|NA|TRBV30
CAWSIIRGRGSEAFF
TGTGCCTGGAGTATCATCCGGGGTCGGGGCTCTGAAGCTTTCTTT
>NA|TRBJ1-2|once|TRBV7-9
CASSLGTELANYGYTF
TGTGCCAGCAGCTTAGGCACGGAGTTGGCTAACTATGGCTACACCTTC
>TRBD2|TRBJ2-3|NA|TRBV9
CASSVDLAGGPDTQYF
TGTGCCAGCAGCGTAGACCTAGCGGGGGGCCCAGATACGCAGTATTTT
>NA|TRBJ2-7|NA|TRBV7-2
CASSLDRVDEQYF
TGTGCCAGCAGCTTAGACAGGGTAGACGAGCAGTACTTC
>NA|TRBJ1-3|NA|TRBV9
CASSVEVLSGNTIYF
TGTGCCAGCAGCGTAGAGGTCCTCTCTGGAAACACCATATATTTT
>NA|TRBJ2-1|few|TRBV19
CASSRYNEQFF
TGTGCCAGTAGCCGATACAATGAGCAGTTCTTC
>NA|TRBJ2-7|NA|TRBV10-1
CASRTGQGGEQYF
TGCGCCAGCAGGACCGGACAGGGAGGGGAGCAGTACTTC
>TRBD2|TRBJ2-2|NA|TRBV19
CASTGLVPSGELFF
TGTGCCAGTACGGGACTAGTCCCCAGCGGGGAGCTGTTTTTT
>TRBD1|TRBJ2-1|once|TRBV5-1
CASSQATGGYNEQFF
TGCGCCAGCAGCCAGGCCACAGGGGGCTACAATGAGCAGTTCTTC
>NA|TRBJ1-3|NA|TRBV18
CASSHVQGRFSGNTIYF
TGTGCCAGCTCACACGTACAGGGTCGGTTCTCTGGAAACACCATATATTTT
>NA|TRBJ1-1|NA|TRBV5-1
CASSLGGANTEAFF
TGCGCCAGCAGCTTGGGAGGGGCGAACACTGAAGCTTTCTTT
>NA|TRBJ1-1|NA|TRBV29-1
CSVRGRMNTEAFF
TGCAGCGTAAGGGGTCGCATGAACACTGAAGCTTTCTTT
>NA|TRBJ2-3|once|TRBV6-6
CASSYHHVADTQYF
TGTGCCAGCAGTTACCATCATGTGGCAGATACGCAGTATTTT
>NA|TRBJ2-1|few|TRBV29-1
CSVRASPGGQFF
TGCAGCGTGAGGGCCTCTCCCGGGGGGCAGTTCTTC
>TRBD2|TRBJ2-5|NA|TRBV2
CASSAGLAGFETQYF
TGTGCCAGCAGCGCAGGACTAGCGGGGTTTGAGACCCAGTACTTC
>TRBD1|TRBJ2-1|NA|TRBV9
CASSVGVGQGDENNEQFF
TGTGCCAGCAGCGTAGGGGTGGGACAGGGAGACGAGAACAATGAGCAGTTCTTC
>NA|TRBJ1-2|NA|TRBV4-1
CASSQDAGFGYGYTF
TGCGCCAGCAGCCAAGACGCAGGGTTCGGCTATGGCTACACCTTC
>TRBD1|TRBJ1-3|NA|TRBV6-2/TRBV6-3
CASSYRSPGQTNSGNTIYF
TGTGCCAGCAGTTATCGGTCCCCGGGACAGACGAACTCTGGAAACACCATATATTTT
>NA|TRBJ2-2|NA|TRBV28
CASSLPSYETGELFF
TGTGCCAGCAGTTTACCCAGTTATGAAACCGGGGAGCTGTTTTTT
>NA|TRBJ1-1|NA|TRBV6-6
CASSSPYPSNTEAFF
TGTGCCAGCAGTTCCCCCTATCCCTCAAACACTGAAGCTTTCTTT
>TRBD2|TRBJ2-5|NA|TRBV7-2
CASSLALAGGQETQYF
TGTGCCAGCAGCTTAGCACTAGCGGGGGGGCAAGAGACCCAGTACTTC
>NA|TRBJ2-3|once|TRBV29-1
CSVEMGLTDTQYF
TGCAGCGTTGAAATGGGGCTAACAGATACGCAGTATTTT
>NA|TRBJ2-7|NA|TRBV10-1
CASSRVSGEQYF
TGCGCCAGCAGCAGGGTTTCGGGCGAGCAGTACTTC
>NA|TRBJ2-3|NA|TRBV4-1
CASSQPLREPDTQYF
TGCGCCAGCAGCCAACCCCTCCGAGAGCCAGATACGCAGTATTTT
>NA|TRBJ1-1|NA|TRBV19
CASSIVLSFEAFF
TGTGCCAGTAGTATAGTGCTTAGCTTCGAAGCTTTCTTT